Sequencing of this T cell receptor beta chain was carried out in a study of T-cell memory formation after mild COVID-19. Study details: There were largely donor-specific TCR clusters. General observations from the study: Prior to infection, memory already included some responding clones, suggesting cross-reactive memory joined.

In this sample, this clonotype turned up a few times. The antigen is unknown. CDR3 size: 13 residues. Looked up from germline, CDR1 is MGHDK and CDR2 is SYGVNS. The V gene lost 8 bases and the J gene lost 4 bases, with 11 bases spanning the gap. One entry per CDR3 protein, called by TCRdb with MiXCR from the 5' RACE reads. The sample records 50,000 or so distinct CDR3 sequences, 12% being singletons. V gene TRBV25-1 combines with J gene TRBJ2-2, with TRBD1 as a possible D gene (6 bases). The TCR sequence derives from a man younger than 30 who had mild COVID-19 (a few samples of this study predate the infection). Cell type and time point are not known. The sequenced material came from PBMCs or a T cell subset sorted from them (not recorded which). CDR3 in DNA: TGTGCCAGCTGGACAGCTACCACCGGGGAGCTGTTTTTT. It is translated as CASWTATTGELFF.